The subject of this entry is one T cell receptor (beta chain). Trimming pared 6 bases from V and 6 bases from J, leaving 18 bases between. This CDR3 has 14 residues. Germline-derived CDR1 and CDR2 are KGHSH and LQKENI. Here immunoSEQ multiplex PCR was the method, and the copy in TCRdb shows in-frame clones only, minus some. The data show some 45,000 clones, 88% seen once. The data were taken from a study of PD-L1 blockade in urothelial cancer. Study-level information: At 3 weeks after treatment start (second dose) and again at 6 weeks, blood was analyzed.

This receptor was taken from a man aged 80 or over with urothelial cancer. This chain uses TRBV18 with TRBJ2-7; D possibly corresponds to TRBD2 (5 bases). The specimen was PBMCs, collected around atezolizumab (anti-PD-L1) treatment. CDR3 nucleotides: TGTGCCAGCTCCCCCGAGAGGGCCCGGGTCGAGCAGTACTTC. Translation gives CASSPERARVEQYF.